The clone carrying this TCR beta chain was seen a single time. What it binds is not known. Sequenced by immunoSEQ multiplex PCR; TCRdb stores in-frame clones only, minus some. The table has tens of thousands of clones, more than 85% seen once. Germline lookup yields CDR1 SGDLS and CDR2 YYNGEE. The length of the CDR3 is 15 residues. V trimming: 0 bases; J trimming: 2 bases; junction bases outside the gene matches: 4. The data originate from a study of OX40 agonist ivuxolimab in advanced cancers. Study at large: Participants averaged 60 years of age (range roughly 23 to 90) and were 75% to 90% male. Having had anti-PD-1, anti-PD-L1 or anti-CTLA-4 therapy before was allowed, and under 50% had some.

The timepoints at which blood was sampled were baseline, cycle 4 day 1, and cycle 7 day 1. The study, taken as a whole, reports: More expanded clones were seen, on average, in CD8+ T cells than in CD4+.

The TCR comes from an adult with an advanced solid tumor such as melanoma, head and neck, liver or kidney cancer. The specimen was CD4+ or CD8+ T cells sorted from blood, collected in a trial of the OX40 agonist ivuxolimab. The V call is TRBV9, the J call TRBJ2-7; 8 nucleotides align to TRBD2. This CDR3 is CASSVAAGDTYEQYF. The CDR3 bases are TGTGCCAGCAGCGTAGCAGCGGGGGATACCTACGAGCAGTACTTC. Looking up the rest from reference TRBV9 and TRBJ2-7 gives the full variable domain: DSGVTQTPKHLITATGQRVTLRCSPRSGDLSVYWYQQSLDQGLQFLIQYYNGEERAKGNILERFSAQQFPDLHSELNLSSLELGDSALYFCASSVAAGDTYEQYFGPGTRLTVT.